What follows are 25 T cell receptor beta chains derived from one specimen sequenced in a study of neoadjuvant anti-PD-1 for oral cavity cancer. Profiling relied on immunoSEQ multiplex PCR, and the TCRdb table lists in-frame clones only, not all of them. This sample has around 24,000 clones, with more than 20% found just once. The time point is: after neoadjuvant nivolumab, at surgical resection. The sequenced sample was tumor tissue, obtained after nivolumab (anti-PD-1) treatment. The source of these receptors is a person aged 40-85 years with oral cavity squamous cell carcinoma.

The rearrangement links TRBV7-9 to TRBJ1-4; D gene ambiguous. V was shortened by 5 bases and J by 4 bases, with 14 bases between the two germline ends. The CDR3 has 15 amino acids. The germline V gene encodes CDR1 SEHNR and CDR2 FQNEAQ (reference sequence). The CDR3 reads CASSTPSGYNEKLFF. The CDR3 DNA reads as TGTGCCAGCAGCACACCATCAGGATATAATGAAAAACTGTTTTTT.

This clone was seen only a few times. V is TRBV6-5 and J is TRBJ1-6; D gene uncertain. Germline CDR1 and CDR2: MNHEY and SVGAGI. Trimming took off 0 bases at V and 7 bases at J, with 13 bases between the two ends. The CDR3 contains 16 residues. The CDR3, as DNA: TGTGCCAGCAGTTACTCGAGGGCAGTAAGAAATTCACCCCTCCACTTT. The encoded protein is CASSYSRAVRNSPLHF.

The chain combines TRBV7-9 with TRBJ1-1; D unclear. This CDR3 comprises 14 residues. Germline V lookup: CDR1 SEHNR, CDR2 FQNEAQ (reference sequence). The V end lost 3 bases, the J end lost 1 base, and 9 bases lay between the germline ends. DNA for the CDR3: TGTGCCAGCAGCTTGAGACGGACGAACACTGAAGCTTTCTTT. As protein: CASSLRRTNTEAFF.

V and J are TRBV27 and TRBJ1-2, with a tentative D call TRBD1 (5 bases). This CDR3 comprises 16 residues. V was trimmed by 0 bases and J by 0 bases, leaving 11 bases between them. Germline CDR1 and CDR2: MNHEY and SMNVEV (reference sequence). The CDR3 sequence: CASSLSRGTTNYGYTF. CDR3 DNA: TGTGCCAGCAGTTTATCGAGGGGTACTACTAACTATGGCTACACCTTC.

By sample fraction, this clone is medium-sized (0.01 to 0.1%). This rearrangement joins TRBV7-6 to TRBJ2-7; D could derive from TRBD1 or TRBD2 (6 bases each). The CDR3 extends over 14 amino acids. The germline V gene has CDR1 SGHVS and CDR2 FNYEAQ. Trimming left V 1 base short and J 6 bases short, with 13 bases between. The CDR3 sequence: CASSLVLGGSEQYF. In DNA, the CDR3 is TGTGCCAGCAGCTTAGTCTTGGGGGGCTCCGAGCAGTACTTC.

This clone was seen more than once but under ten times. The rearrangement links TRBV2 to TRBJ2-5, with D maybe TRBD2 (5 bases). Germline assignment: CDR1 SNHLY and CDR2 FYNNEI. Trimming cost V 6 bases and J 6 bases, with 23 bases left between them. The CDR3 consists of 16 residues. The chain's CDR3 is CASRDLLGLWGKTQYF. The CDR3 nucleotides are TGTGCCAGCAGGGACCTGCTTGGACTTTGGGGAAAGACCCAGTACTTC.

The chain couples TRBV9 to TRBJ1-5; 8 bases agree with TRBD1. The trim removed 5 bases at V and 3 bases at J, leaving 4 bases unmatched. The CDR3 is 14 residues long. Germline V gene sequence: CDR1 SGDLS, CDR2 YYNGEE. CDR3 sequence: CASSATGDNQPQHF. CDR3 in DNA: TGTGCCAGCAGTGCGACAGGGGACAATCAGCCCCAGCATTTT.

In this sample, this clone turned up a few times. This chain uses TRBV4-1 with TRBJ2-2, with 11 bases matching TRBD1. The V gene end was trimmed by 3 bases and the J gene end by 6 bases; junction bases not matched to a gene: 6. CDR1 and CDR2 from the germline V gene are MGHRA and YSYEKL. CDR3 size: 16 residues. This chain's CDR3 is CASSQTGQGVPGELFF. CDR3 DNA: TGCGCCAGCAGCCAGACGGGACAGGGGGTTCCCGGGGAGCTGTTTTTT.

The chain combines TRBV15 with TRBJ1-2, with D possibly TRBD1 on 5 matching bases. V was pared by 0 bases and J by 4 bases, with 15 bases between. This CDR3 contains 16 residues. Looked up from germline, CDR1 is LNHNV and CDR2 is YYDKDF (reference sequence). CDR3 sequence (DNA): TGTGCCACCAGCAGAGATAGTGGGGCCGAATCCTATGGCTACACCTTC. Its protein product is CATSRDSGAESYGYTF. Based on the CDR3 plus reference TRBV15 and TRBJ1-2, the full variable domain is DAMVIQNPRYQVTQFGKPVTLSCSQTLNHNVMYWYQQKSSQAPKLLFHYYDKDFNNEADTPDNFQSRRPNTSFCFLDIRSPGLGDTAMYLCATSRDSGAESYGYTFGSGTRLTVV.

In regard to this clone: Its ends do not fully match the called genes, so a read error is possible. The J gene is TRBJ1-1, the V gene TRBV5-1; D is unclear. This CDR3 region has 11 residues. CDR1 SGHRS and CDR2 YFSETQ come from the germline V gene. CDR3 in amino acids: CASSLNAEAFF. CDR3 nucleotide sequence: TGCGCCAGCAGCTTGAACGCTGAAGCTTTCTTT.

The rearrangement links TRBV7-3 to TRBJ2-3; no firm D call. There are 14 residues in the CDR3. In germline, CDR1 is SGHTA, CDR2 FQGTGA. Trimming pared 2 bases from V and 3 bases from J, leaving 9 bases between. The CDR3 nucleotides read TGTGCCAGCAGCTTATTTGGGTGGACAGATACGCAGTATTTT. This encodes CASSLFGWTDTQYF.

The chain couples TRBV5-1 to TRBJ2-1, with no clear D. Germline values: CDR1 SGHRS, CDR2 YFSETQ. The CDR3 is made up of 17 amino acids. Trimming took 0 bases from V and 0 from J, leaving 13 bases between them. CDR3 coding DNA: TGCGCCAGCAGCTTGGTGGGTGGCAGGAGCTCCTACAATGAGCAGTTCTTC. It specifies CASSLVGGRSSYNEQFF.

V and J are TRBV10-3 and TRBJ2-1; TRBD2 aligns across 9 bases. CDR1 is ENHRY and CDR2 is SYGVKD in the germline V gene. J was trimmed by 0 bases and V by 5 bases; bases with no gene match: 8. The CDR3 runs to 17 residues. CDR3 sequence reads: CAISSGSGRVSYNEQFF. As DNA, the CDR3 is TGTGCCATCAGTAGTGGTAGCGGGAGAGTCTCCTACAATGAGCAGTTCTTC.

This clone was detected only a few times. The chain joins TRBV6-5 to TRBJ2-3; D ambiguous. The CDR3 consists of 14 residues. Looked up from germline, CDR1 is MNHEY and CDR2 is SVGAGI. Trimming took off 6 bases at V and 5 bases at J, with 15 bases between the two ends. The CDR3 DNA follows: TGTGCCAGCAGCCCCCGAGCTTTGAAAGATACGCAGTATTTT. The encoded protein is CASSPRALKDTQYF.

This chain joins TRBV19 and TRBJ1-1; D possibly corresponds to TRBD1 (6 bases). V was shortened by 6 bases and J by 2 bases, with 10 bases between the two germline ends. This CDR3 is built from 13 residues. Looked up from germline, CDR1 is LNHDA and CDR2 is SQIVND (reference sequence). The CDR3 DNA reads TGTGCCAGTAGCACACAGGGCAACACTGAAGCTTTCTTT. It encodes CASSTQGNTEAFF.

This clone was recorded a few times. The V gene is TRBV28, the J gene TRBJ2-7; D is possibly TRBD2 (6 bases). The germline V gene has CDR1 MDHEN and CDR2 SYDVKM. V was cut by 2 bases and J by 2 bases, with 7 bases left in between. The CDR3 is 13 amino acids. As DNA, the CDR3 is TGTGCCAGCAGTTTAGCGGGGACCTACGAGCAGTACTTC. Translating it yields CASSLAGTYEQYF. Complete variable domain (other parts from reference TRBV28 and TRBJ2-7): DVKVTQSSRYLVKRTGEKVFLECVQDMDHENMFWYRQDPGLGLRLIYFSYDVKMKEKGDIPEGYSVSREKKERFSLILESASTNQTSMYLCASSLAGTYEQYFGPGTRLTVT.

The chain combines TRBV19 with TRBJ1-5; TRBD1 might be the D (5 bases). V was shortened by 3 bases and J by 4 bases, with 13 bases between the two germline ends. Looked up from germline, CDR1 is LNHDA and CDR2 is SQIVND (reference sequence). The CDR3 has 15 amino acids. The CDR3 here is CASSIEGNVNQPQHF. The CDR3 DNA sequence: TGTGCCAGTAGTATCGAGGGGAATGTTAATCAGCCCCAGCATTTT. Together with reference TRBV19 and TRBJ1-5, the CDR3 gives the full variable domain: DGGITQSPKYLFRKEGQNVTLSCEQNLNHDAMYWYRQDPGQGLRLIYYSQIVNDFQKGDIAEGYSVSREKKESFPLTVTSAQKNPTAFYLCASSIEGNVNQPQHFGDGTRLSIL.

This clone turned up a few times. The rearrangement joins TRBV7-3 to TRBJ2-2, with D perhaps matching TRBD2 (6 bases). This CDR3 contains 15 residues. The germline V gene encodes CDR1 SGHTA and CDR2 FQGTGA. The V end lost 3 bases, the J end lost 2 bases, and 10 bases lay between the germline ends. CDR3 loop: CASSFGGSNTGELFF. The CDR3 DNA follows: TGTGCCAGCAGCTTCGGGGGATCTAACACCGGGGAGCTGTTTTTT.

The genes are TRBV28 and TRBJ1-2, with a weak D call TRBD1 (5 bases). The ends were cut back, 2 bases at V and 8 bases at J, with 21 bases in the middle. This CDR3 comprises 16 residues. Germline V gene data show CDR1 as MDHEN and CDR2 as SYDVKM. CDR3 loop: CASSLSTRGGLKGYTF. The CDR3 nucleotides are TGTGCCAGCAGTTTAAGTACCCGGGGCGGTTTGAAAGGCTACACCTTC.

The rearrangement joins TRBV5-4 to TRBJ2-7; the match to TRBD2 covers 8 bases. Germline trimming cut 1 base from V and 4 bases from J; bases unmatched to any gene: 7. CDR1 SGHNT and CDR2 YYREEE come from the germline V gene (reference sequence). The CDR3 loop spans 15 amino acids. CDR3 amino acids: CASSLTASGSYEQYF. The CDR3 DNA follows: TGTGCCAGCAGCTTGACAGCTAGCGGGTCTTACGAGCAGTACTTC.

This clone was counted between two and nine times. The chain links TRBV5-4 to TRBJ2-5, with D possibly being TRBD1 or TRBD2 (5 bases each). The CDR3 contains 14 residues. Germline-derived CDR1 and CDR2 are SGHNT and YYREEE (reference sequence). Trimming took off 4 bases at V and 7 bases at J, with 17 bases between the two ends. The DNA of the CDR3 is TGTGCCAGCAGCACTCGGGACCGAGGACGGACCCAGTACTTC. Amino acids: CASSTRDRGRTQYF.

This clone appeared many times. The V call is TRBV6-5, the J call TRBJ1-2; possible D gene TRBD1, 6 bases. V lost 6 bases, J lost 8 bases, and 19 bases lay in between. There are 14 residues in the CDR3. CDR1 is MNHEY, CDR2 SVGAGI, per germline. The CDR3 sequence: CASSLSVRGHGYTF. The CDR3 DNA is TGTGCCAGCAGCCTCAGTGTCAGGGGACACGGCTACACCTTC.

This clone showed up just a few times. This chain joins TRBV30 and TRBJ1-6, with D possibly TRBD1 on 5 matching bases. V was pared by 4 bases and J by 8 bases, with 12 bases between. The CDR3 runs 13 residues. Germline V lookup: CDR1 GTSNPN, CDR2 SVGIG (reference sequence). The CDR3 spells CAWKGRVYSPLHF. The CDR3 DNA sequence: TGTGCCTGGAAAGGCAGGGTTTATTCACCCCTCCACTTT.

The rearrangement joins TRBV6-5 to TRBJ1-1; D is perhaps TRBD1 (5 bases). The V gene's germline CDR1 is MNHEY and CDR2 SVGAGI. The CDR3 runs 16 residues. Trimming removed 0 bases at V and 2 bases at J, with 13 bases between. CDR3 bases: TGTGCCAGCAGTTACTCGAATCAGGGATTCAACACTGAAGCTTTCTTT. As protein: CASSYSNQGFNTEAFF.

This chain joins TRBV30 and TRBJ1-3; 7 bases align to TRBD1. The CDR3 is 15 residues long. Germline V gene lookup returns CDR1 GTSNPN and CDR2 SVGIG (reference sequence). Unmatched junction bases numbered 4, after V lost 2 bases and J lost 0 bases. CDR3 DNA: TGTGCCTGGAGTCACAGGGGAGTCTCTGGAAACACCATATATTTT. Protein product: CAWSHRGVSGNTIYF.